Below, one T cell receptor beta chain is given with its context. The antigen it recognizes is unknown. Base qualities are not at hand, and no much larger clone is one base apart. This sample was taken from a study of blood T cell repertoires in COVID-19 (dated by TCRdb to 2020 to 2021). Concerning the study at large: Collaborator samples came from the United States, Italy and Spain and covered acute and convalescent phases of COVID-19. Subjects who had been exposed to COVID-19, were actively infected with it, or had recovered from it provided the deeply sampled blood TCRbeta repertoires that made up the dataset. The prospective study material was composed of cDNA or gDNA derived from T cells, B-cell-depleted T cells, or PBMCs. The repertoires were released in a freely available public database meant as a resource for research on the immune response to SARS-CoV-2. HLA class I and class II types, where available, came from metadata supplied by the sample provider rather than from assay-based typing. Samples came from the ongoing ImmuneRACE study (first 160 participants) plus 1,254 subjects from 6 global collaborators. The sample metadata nearly always contained a de-identified subject ID, COVID-19 status, age in years and sex. Study-wide findings and limitations: How much clinical and demographic metadata was included differed by source and by participant, and the metadata was provided uncurated.

TCRbeta CDR3 regions were amplified from genomic DNA by means of the immunoSEQ Assay, a bias-controlled multiplex PCR. As for the authors' bioinformatics: The number of nucleated cells in each sample was estimated by amplification of reference gene primers within the assay. Sequence reads were collapsed and filtered to measure the absolute abundance of every unique TCRbeta CDR3 rearrangement. For each sample, productive Simpson clonality was calculated as the square root of Simpson's diversity index across productive rearrangements. As stored in TCRdb, this immuneACCESS dataset retains in-frame rearrangements with V and J assigned. A fraction of the clones does not appear; measured against another copy, unresolved V genes explain less than half of the discrepancy, and the remainder lacks a known reason. V and J calls and clone size are as listed in that table; D and trimming were resolved from the DNA. In this sample the table shows about 380,000 clones, nearly 90% of which occur a single time. The ten largest clones represent about 6.5% of the sample.

Whole blood was collected in K2EDTA tubes by collaborating institutions according to the institutions' own protocols. Collaborator samples were shipped for TCRbeta analysis as frozen whole blood, isolated PBMCs, or DNA extracted from either sample type. CDR1 and CDR2 (SNHLY, FYNNEI) derive from the germline V gene. V ends up 7 bases short and J 5 bases short, with an unmatched junction base count of 6. Inclusive of the bounding cysteine and phenylalanine, the CDR3 is 14 residues long. The read is trimmed to its CDR3 DNA, 42 bases read in frame from base 1. The sequence joins TRBV2 to TRBJ2-1; 9 bases in the junction line up with TRBD2. The sequence was obtained from a man between 18 and 35 years old with active or convalescent COVID-19. Sample: peripheral blood. CDR3 loop: CASTMTSGHNEQFF. The sequenced DNA is TGTGCCAGCACCATGACTAGCGGCCACAATGAGCAGTTCTTC. Reference TRBV2 and TRBJ2-1 proteins supply the regions before and after the CDR3; the full variable domain is: EPEVTQTPSHQVTQMGQEVILRCVPISNHLYFYWYRQILGQKVEFLVSFYNNEISEKSEIFDDQFSVERPDGSNFTLKIRSTKLEDSAMYFCASTMTSGHNEQFFGPGTRLTVL.